The sequence of this T cell receptor beta chain was determined in a study of PD-1 blockade in classical Hodgkin lymphoma. Every one of the patients relapsed after autologous stem cell transplantation (brentuximab vedotin exposure was variable). Points from the study as a whole: As was reported, newly diagnosed patients showed lower baseline TCR diversity than healthy donors did.

With regard to this clone: Its antigen is as yet unknown.

Measured with immunoSEQ multiplex PCR; TCRdb has only the in-frame clones, and not every one. Counted here are about 86,000 clones, roughly 87% occurring once; the ten biggest clones make up about 10%. This specimen consisted of peripheral blood mononuclear cells (PBMCs), obtained before the second cycle of nivolumab. This clonotype was obtained from a human donor with classical Hodgkin lymphoma.

In DNA form, the CDR3 reads TGTGCCAGCAGCTTGGTGTTCGGTTCAGAGACCCAGTACTTC. This codes for CASSLVFGSETQYF. The chain has TRBV5-5 and TRBJ2-5; D remains ambiguous. The CDR3 totals 14 residues. The V end lost 0 bases, the J end lost 4 bases, and 10 bases lay between the germline ends. CDR1 is SGHKS and CDR2 is YYEKEE in the germline V gene (reference sequence).